This T cell receptor beta chain was documented in a study of blood T cells in healthy people across ages. CDR3 size: 13 residues. Germline CDR1 is SGHRS and CDR2 is YFSETQ. V was clipped by 6 bases and J by 7 bases; unmatched bases: 9. This clonotype was counted once. The use of a sample-barcoded 5' primer and a J-beta primer mix characterized a second PCR of roughly 6 to 11 cycles. TCRdb analysed the 5' RACE reads with MiXCR anew, one entry per CDR3 protein. The sample gives around 1,600,000 distinct CDR3 sequences, 35% to 45% of which show up once; approximately 4% is in the top ten. The sequenced sample consisted of blood. This receptor was taken from a young woman in good health. J is TRBJ1-1 and V is TRBV5-1, with 7 positions matching TRBD1. In nucleotides, the CDR3 is TGCGCCAGCACTGAATCCGCAGGGGGTGAAGCTTTCTTT. It codes for CASTESAGGEAFF.